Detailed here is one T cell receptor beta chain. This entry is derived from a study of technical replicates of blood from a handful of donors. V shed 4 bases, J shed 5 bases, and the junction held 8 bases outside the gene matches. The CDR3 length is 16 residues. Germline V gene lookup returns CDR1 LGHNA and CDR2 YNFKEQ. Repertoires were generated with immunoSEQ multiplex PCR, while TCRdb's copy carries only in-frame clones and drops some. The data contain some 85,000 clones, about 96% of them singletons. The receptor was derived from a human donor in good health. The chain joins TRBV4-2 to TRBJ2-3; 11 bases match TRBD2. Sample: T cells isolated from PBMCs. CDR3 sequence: CASSPLAGGEGDTQYF. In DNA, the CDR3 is TGTGCCAGCAGCCCCCTAGCGGGAGGAGAGGGAGATACGCAGTATTTT.